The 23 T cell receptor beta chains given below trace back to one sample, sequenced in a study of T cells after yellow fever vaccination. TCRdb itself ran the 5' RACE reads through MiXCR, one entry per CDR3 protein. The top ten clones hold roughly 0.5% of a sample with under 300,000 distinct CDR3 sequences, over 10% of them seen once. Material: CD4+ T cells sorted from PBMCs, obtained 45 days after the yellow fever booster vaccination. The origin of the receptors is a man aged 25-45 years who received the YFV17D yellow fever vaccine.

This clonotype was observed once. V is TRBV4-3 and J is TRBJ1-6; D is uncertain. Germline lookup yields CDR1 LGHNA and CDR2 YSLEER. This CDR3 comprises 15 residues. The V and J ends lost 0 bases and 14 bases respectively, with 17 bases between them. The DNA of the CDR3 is TGCGCCAGCAGCCAAGATGTAGTTCGGACTATGTCCCTCCACTTT. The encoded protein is CASSQDVVRTMSLHF.

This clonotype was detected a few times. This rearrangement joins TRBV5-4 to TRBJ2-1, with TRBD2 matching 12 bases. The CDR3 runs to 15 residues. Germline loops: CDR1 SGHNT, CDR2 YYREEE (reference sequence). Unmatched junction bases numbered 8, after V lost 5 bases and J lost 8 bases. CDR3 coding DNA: TGTGCCAGCAGTACGACTAGCGGGAGTGATGATGAGCAGTTCTTC. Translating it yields CASSTTSGSDDEQFF.

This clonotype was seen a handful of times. The CDR3: CASSSRMETQYF. CDR3 DNA sequence: TGTGCCAGCAGCTCGAGAATGGAGACCCAGTACTTC. The V and J genes are TRBV6-5 and TRBJ2-5; D remains unclear. The CDR3 is made up of 12 amino acids. Germline CDR1 and CDR2: MNHEY and SVGAGI. Between the trimmed V and J ends, which lost 6 bases and 5 bases, there was a span of 10 bases.

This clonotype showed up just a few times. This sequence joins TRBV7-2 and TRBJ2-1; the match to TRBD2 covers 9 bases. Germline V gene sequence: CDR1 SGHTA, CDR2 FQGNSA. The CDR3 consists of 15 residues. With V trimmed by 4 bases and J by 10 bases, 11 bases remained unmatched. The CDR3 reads CASSSPWASGAEQFF. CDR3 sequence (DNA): TGTGCCAGCAGCTCACCTTGGGCTAGCGGGGCCGAGCAGTTCTTC.

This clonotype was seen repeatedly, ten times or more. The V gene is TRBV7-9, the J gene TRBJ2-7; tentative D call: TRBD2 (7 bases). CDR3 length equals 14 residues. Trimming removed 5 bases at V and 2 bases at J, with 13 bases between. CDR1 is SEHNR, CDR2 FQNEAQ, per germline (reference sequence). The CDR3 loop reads CASSPGGGAYEQYF. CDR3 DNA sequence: TGTGCCAGCAGCCCCGGAGGGGGGGCCTACGAGCAGTACTTC.

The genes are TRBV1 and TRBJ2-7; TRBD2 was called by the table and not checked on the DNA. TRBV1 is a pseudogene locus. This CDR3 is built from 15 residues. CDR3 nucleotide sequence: TGCACCAGCAGCTCGGGTGGAGCGGGACCCTACGAGCAGTACTTC. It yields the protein CTSSSGGAGPYEQYF.

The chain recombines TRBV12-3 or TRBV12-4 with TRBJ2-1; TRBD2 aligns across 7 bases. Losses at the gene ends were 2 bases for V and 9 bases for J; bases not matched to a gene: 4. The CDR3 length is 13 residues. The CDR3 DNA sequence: TGTGCCAGCAGTTTACGCGGGGGAGGTGAGCAGTTCTTC. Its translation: CASSLRGGGEQFF.

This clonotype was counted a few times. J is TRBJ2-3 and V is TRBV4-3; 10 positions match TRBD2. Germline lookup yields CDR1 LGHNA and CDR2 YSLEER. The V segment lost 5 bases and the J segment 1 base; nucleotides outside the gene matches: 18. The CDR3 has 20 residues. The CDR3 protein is CASSSSGSGRTLKRTDTQYF. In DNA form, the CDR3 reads TGCGCCAGCAGCTCCTCGGGTAGCGGGAGGACCCTAAAACGCACAGATACGCAGTATTTT.

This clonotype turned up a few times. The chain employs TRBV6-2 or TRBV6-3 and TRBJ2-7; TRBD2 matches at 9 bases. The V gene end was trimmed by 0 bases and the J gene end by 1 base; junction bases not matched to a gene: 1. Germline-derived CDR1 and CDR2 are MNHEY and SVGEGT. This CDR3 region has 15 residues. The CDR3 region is CASSYSGLASYEQYF. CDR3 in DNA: TGTGCCAGCAGTTACTCGGGACTAGCATCCTACGAGCAGTACTTC.

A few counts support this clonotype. CDR3 nucleotides: TGTGCCAGCTCAGCCCCTAGCGGATACACAGATACGCAGTATTTT. It is translated as CASSAPSGYTDTQYF. The chain combines TRBV18 with TRBJ2-3; TRBD2 matches 7 bases. This CDR3 spans 15 amino acids. Germline V lookup: CDR1 KGHSH, CDR2 LQKENI. V gave up 5 bases and J gave up 2 bases; unmatched junction bases: 7. Based on the CDR3 plus reference TRBV18 and TRBJ2-3, the full variable domain is NAGVMQNPRHLVRRRGQEARLRCSPMKGHSHVYWYRQLPEEGLKFMVYLQKENIIDESGMPKERFSAEFPKEGPSILRIQQVVRGDSAAYFCASSAPSGYTDTQYFGPGTRLTVL.

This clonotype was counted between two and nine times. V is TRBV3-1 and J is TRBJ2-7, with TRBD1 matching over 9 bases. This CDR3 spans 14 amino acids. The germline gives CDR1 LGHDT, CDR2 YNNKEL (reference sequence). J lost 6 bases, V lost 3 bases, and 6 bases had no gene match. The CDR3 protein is CASSQGQGLGEQYF. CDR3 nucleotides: TGTGCCAGCAGCCAGGGACAGGGTCTTGGCGAGCAGTACTTC.

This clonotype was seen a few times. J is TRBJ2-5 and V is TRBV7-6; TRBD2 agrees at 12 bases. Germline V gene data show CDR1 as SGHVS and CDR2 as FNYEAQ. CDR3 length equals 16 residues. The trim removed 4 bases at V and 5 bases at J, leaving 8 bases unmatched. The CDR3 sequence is CASSSRTSGIRETQYF. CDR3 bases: TGTGCCAGCAGCTCCCGGACTAGCGGGATTCGGGAGACCCAGTACTTC.

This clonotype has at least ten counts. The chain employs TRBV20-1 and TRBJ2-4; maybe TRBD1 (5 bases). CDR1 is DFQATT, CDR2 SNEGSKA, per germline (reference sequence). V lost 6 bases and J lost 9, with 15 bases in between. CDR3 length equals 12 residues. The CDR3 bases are TGCAGTGCCCTTACAGGAGTTGGCATTCAGTACTTC. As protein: CSALTGVGIQYF.

The CDR3 loop reads CSAREGSRQPQHF. CDR3 bases: TGCAGTGCTAGAGAGGGGAGTAGGCAGCCCCAGCATTTT. The chain recombines TRBV20-1 with TRBJ1-5; D ambiguous. The CDR3 loop spans 13 amino acids. The V end was cut by 0 bases, the J end by 7 bases, with 10 bases between. Germline CDR1 reads DFQATT; CDR2 reads SNEGSKA (reference sequence).

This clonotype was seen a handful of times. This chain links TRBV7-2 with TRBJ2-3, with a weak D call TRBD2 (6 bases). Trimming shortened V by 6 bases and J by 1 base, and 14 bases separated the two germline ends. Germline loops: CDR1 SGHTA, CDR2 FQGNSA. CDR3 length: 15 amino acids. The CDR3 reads CASSKTGTGTDTQYF. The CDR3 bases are TGTGCCAGCAGTAAAACCGGGACTGGCACAGATACGCAGTATTTT.

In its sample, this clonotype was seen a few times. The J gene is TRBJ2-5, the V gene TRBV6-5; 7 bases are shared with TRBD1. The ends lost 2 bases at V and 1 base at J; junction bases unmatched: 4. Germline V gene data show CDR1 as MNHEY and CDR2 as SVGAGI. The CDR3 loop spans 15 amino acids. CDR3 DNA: TGTGCCAGCAGTTACGGACAGGCGACCCAAGAGACCCAGTACTTC. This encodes CASSYGQATQETQYF.

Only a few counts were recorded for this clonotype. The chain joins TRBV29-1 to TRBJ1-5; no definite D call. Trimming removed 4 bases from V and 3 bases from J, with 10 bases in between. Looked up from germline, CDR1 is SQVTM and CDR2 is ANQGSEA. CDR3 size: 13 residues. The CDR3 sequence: CSVGGQVNQPQHF. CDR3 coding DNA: TGCAGCGTTGGGGGTCAAGTCAATCAGCCCCAGCATTTT.

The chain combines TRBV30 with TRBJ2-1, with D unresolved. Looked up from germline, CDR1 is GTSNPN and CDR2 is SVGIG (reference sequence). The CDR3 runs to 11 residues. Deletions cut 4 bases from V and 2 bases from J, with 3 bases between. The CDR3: CAWTAYNEQFF. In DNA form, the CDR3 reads TGTGCCTGGACAGCCTACAATGAGCAGTTCTTC.

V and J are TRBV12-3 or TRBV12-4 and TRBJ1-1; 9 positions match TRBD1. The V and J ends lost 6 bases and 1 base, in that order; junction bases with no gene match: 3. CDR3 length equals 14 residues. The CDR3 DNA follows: TGTGCCAGCAGGCCGGGACAGGGGAACACTGAAGCTTTCTTT. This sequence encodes CASRPGQGNTEAFF.

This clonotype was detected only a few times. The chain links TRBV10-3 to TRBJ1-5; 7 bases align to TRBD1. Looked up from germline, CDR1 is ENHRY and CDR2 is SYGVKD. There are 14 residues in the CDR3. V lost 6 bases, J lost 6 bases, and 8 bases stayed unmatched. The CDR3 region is CAISETGDSQPQHF. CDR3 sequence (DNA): TGTGCCATCAGCGAAACAGGGGACAGTCAGCCCCAGCATTTT.

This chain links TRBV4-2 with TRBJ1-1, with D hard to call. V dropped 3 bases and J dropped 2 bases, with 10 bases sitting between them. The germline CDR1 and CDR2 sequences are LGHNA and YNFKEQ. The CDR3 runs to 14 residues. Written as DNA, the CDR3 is TGTGCCAGCAGCCAGGCGCAAGTTAACACTGAAGCTTTCTTT. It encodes CASSQAQVNTEAFF.

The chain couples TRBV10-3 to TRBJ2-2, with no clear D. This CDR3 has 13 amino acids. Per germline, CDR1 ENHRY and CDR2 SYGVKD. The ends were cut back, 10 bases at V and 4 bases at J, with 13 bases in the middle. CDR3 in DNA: TGTGCCACCGCCCCCTCCTCCACCGGGGAGCTGTTTTTT. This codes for CATAPSSTGELFF.

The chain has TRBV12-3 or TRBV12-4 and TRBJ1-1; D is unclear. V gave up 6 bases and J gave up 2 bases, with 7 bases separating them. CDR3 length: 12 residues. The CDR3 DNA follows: TGTGCCAGCAGCCACGATAACACTGAAGCTTTCTTT. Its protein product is CASSHDNTEAFF.